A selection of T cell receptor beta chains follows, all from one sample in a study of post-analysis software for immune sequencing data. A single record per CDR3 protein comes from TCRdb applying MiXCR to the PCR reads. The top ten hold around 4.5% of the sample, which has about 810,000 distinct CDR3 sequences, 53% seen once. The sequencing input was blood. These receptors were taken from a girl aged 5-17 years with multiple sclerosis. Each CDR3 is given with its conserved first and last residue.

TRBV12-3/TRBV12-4 CASKLAGGPFEQFF
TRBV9 CASSVVDVGTSGAIEQYF
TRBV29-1 CSVGASGVAAKNIQYF
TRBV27 CASSPPGLPFETQYF
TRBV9 CASSAGVNTEAFF
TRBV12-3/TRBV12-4 CASKVGVQETQYF
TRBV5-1 CASSLGRGTKDEQFF
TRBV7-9 CASSPGSVYEQYF
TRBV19 CASSSRFLEQFF
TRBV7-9 CASSLGQVRTGELFF
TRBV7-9 CASSSGEYQETQYF
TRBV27 CASSQRRDGSYEQYF
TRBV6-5 CASSYYSSYNEQFF
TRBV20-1 CSARRTNQPQHF
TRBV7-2 CASSLGLAEDYEQYF
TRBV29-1 CSVGLGMETQYF
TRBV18 CASSPRHTDNEQFF
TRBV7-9 CASSWTSADPYNEQFF
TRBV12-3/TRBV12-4 CASSLIQGVVEQFF
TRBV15 CATRSTSSEQYF
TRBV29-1 CSVEGGTGGGYTF
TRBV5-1 CASSPGGTGSYEQYF
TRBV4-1 CASSQDRVGRGPYEQYF
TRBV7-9 CASSLQREGRETQYF
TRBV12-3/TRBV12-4 CASSVANPRETQYF
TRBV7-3 CASSLGRLAGGTSSYNEQFF
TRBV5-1 CASSFDPLGTQYF
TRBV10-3 CAISDNPGLAGNGETQYF
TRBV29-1 CSVAGTVIEQYF
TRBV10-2 CASSTGLAGANEQFF
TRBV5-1 CASSSSGSAAEVTQYF